Following are 24 T cell receptor beta chains from one sample sequenced in a study of T-cell reconstitution after alpha-beta-depleted transplantation in children. Preparing the TCRbeta library involved the use of unique molecular identifiers. MiXCR was run by TCRdb on the PCR reads, yielding one entry per CDR3 protein. There are fewer than 250,000 distinct CDR3 sequences in the sample; under 9.5% occur only once, and just under 6.5% lies in the top ten. The sequenced sample was PBMCs, mostly from graft donor cells, obtained 180 days after TCRalphabeta/CD19-depleted stem cell transplant. The receptors shown here come from a male patient younger than 18 who had a stem cell transplant for acute lymphoblastic leukemia, so the T cells may come from the graft donor.

This clonotype was counted many times. The chain is built from TRBV13 and TRBJ2-7, with D possibly being TRBD1 (6 bases). The V end was cut by 3 bases, the J end by 7 bases, with 10 bases between. Per the germline V gene, CDR1 is PRHDT and CDR2 is FYEKMQ (reference sequence). The CDR3 loop spans 12 amino acids. In nucleotides, the CDR3 is TGTGCCAGCAGCTTCGACAGGACGGAGCAGTACTTC. Encoded protein: CASSFDRTEQYF.

This clonotype came up many times. This chain joins TRBV5-6 and TRBJ1-3; perhaps TRBD1 as D (6 bases). The V gene lost 1 base and the J gene lost 0 bases, with 8 bases spanning the gap. The CDR3 is 15 amino acids. Per germline, CDR1 SGHDT and CDR2 YYEEEE. The CDR3 protein is CASSLRGYSGNTIYF. The CDR3 DNA is TGTGCCAGCAGCTTGAGGGGGTACTCTGGAAACACCATATATTTT.

This clonotype has at least ten counts. The genes are TRBV5-1 and TRBJ2-7; possibly TRBD1 for D (6 bases). The germline V gene encodes CDR1 SGHRS and CDR2 YFSETQ. Trimming took off 4 bases at V and 3 bases at J, with 14 bases between the two ends. There are 14 residues in the CDR3. CDR3 sequence reads: CASSTQTGFYEQYF. The CDR3 coding sequence is TGCGCCAGCAGCACCCAGACAGGCTTCTACGAGCAGTACTTC.

This clonotype occurred many times. This chain joins TRBV6-2 or TRBV6-3 and TRBJ2-2, with D possibly matching TRBD1 (8 bases). The germline CDR1 and CDR2 sequences are MNHEY and SVGEGT. The CDR3 consists of 15 residues. With 5 bases removed from V and 2 bases from J, the gap between germline ends came to 12 bases. The CDR3 region is CASSTGGGNTGELFF. The CDR3 nucleotides read TGTGCCAGCAGTACAGGGGGGGGCAACACCGGGGAGCTGTTTTTT.

This clonotype has just a few counts. The chain couples TRBV7-6 to TRBJ2-7; 7 bases match TRBD1. V trimming: 2 bases; J trimming: 4 bases; junction bases outside the gene matches: 5. The germline V gene encodes CDR1 SGHVS and CDR2 FNYEAQ. The CDR3 runs to 14 residues. The CDR3 protein is CASSLKGQRYEQYF. The CDR3 region has the DNA TGTGCCAGCAGCTTAAAGGGACAGAGATACGAGCAGTACTTC.

This clonotype was detected ten times or more. V is TRBV5-1 and J is TRBJ2-7; the D is unclear. The CDR3 length is 13 residues. Per the germline V gene, CDR1 is SGHRS and CDR2 is YFSETQ. Trimming cost V 0 bases and J 3 bases, with 7 bases left between them. CDR3: CASSLVGNYEQYF. CDR3 DNA sequence: TGCGCCAGCAGCTTGGTGGGGAACTACGAGCAGTACTTC.

This clonotype was counted many times. V is TRBV6-1 and J is TRBJ1-5; D is perhaps TRBD1 (5 bases). V gave up 5 bases and J gave up 0 bases, with 8 bases separating them. Germline V lookup: CDR1 MNHNS, CDR2 SASEGT. This CDR3 is built from 14 residues. The chain's CDR3 is CASSQGYSNQPQHF. Here the CDR3 DNA reads TGTGCCAGCAGTCAGGGATATAGCAATCAGCCCCAGCATTTT.

This clonotype showed up many times. The rearrangement joins TRBV12-3 or TRBV12-4 to TRBJ1-1; D perhaps matches TRBD1 (6 bases). Trimming took off 3 bases at V and 0 bases at J, with 11 bases between the two ends. The CDR3 is 15 residues long. The CDR3 spells CASSFLGGLNTEAFF. The CDR3 DNA reads TGTGCCAGCAGTTTTTTGGGGGGCCTGAACACTGAAGCTTTCTTT.

This clonotype was observed at least ten times. The V and J genes are TRBV4-1 and TRBJ1-5, with 8 bases lining up with TRBD1. V was clipped by 8 bases and J by 2 bases; unmatched bases: 8. The CDR3 contains 15 residues. The germline gives CDR1 MGHRA, CDR2 YSYEKL. CDR3 DNA sequence: TGCGCCAGCGGTCCTACAGGGGGAGGCAATCAGCCCCAGCATTTT. Residues: CASGPTGGGNQPQHF.

This clonotype was found many times. The chain carries TRBV5-1 and TRBJ2-1, with D possibly being TRBD2 (5 bases). V was trimmed by 0 bases and J by 9 bases, leaving 13 bases between them. This CDR3 is 14 amino acids long. From germline, CDR1 is SGHRS and CDR2 YFSETQ. The CDR3 DNA follows: TGCGCCAGCAGCTTGGGGGCCCCTGGGAGTGAGCAGTTCTTC. It encodes CASSLGAPGSEQFF.

This clonotype was observed at least ten times. The genes are TRBV4-1 and TRBJ2-1, with D perhaps matching TRBD2 (5 bases). Germline V gene data show CDR1 as MGHRA and CDR2 as YSYEKL. The CDR3 has 14 residues. Trimming removed 3 bases from V and 4 bases from J, with 10 bases in between. CDR3 loop: CASSQTGLYNEQFF. CDR3 nucleotide sequence: TGCGCCAGCAGCCAGACGGGGTTATACAATGAGCAGTTCTTC.

V and J are TRBV19 and TRBJ1-5, with 9 positions matching TRBD1. The CDR3 has 14 amino acids. V was clipped by 4 bases and J by 8 bases; unmatched bases: 6. CDR1 is LNHDA and CDR2 is SQIVND in the germline V gene (reference sequence). This CDR3 is CASSRNRGREPQHF. The CDR3 DNA follows: TGTGCCAGTAGTAGGAACAGGGGGCGTGAGCCCCAGCATTTT.

In this sample, this clonotype turned up once. A much bigger clone sits one base away, suggesting this may be a read error. The V and J genes are TRBV25-1 and TRBJ2-1, with a weak D call TRBD1 (5 bases). The CDR3 length is 13 residues. The V and J ends lost 7 bases and 4 bases respectively, with 11 bases between them. Germline assignment: CDR1 MGHDK and CDR2 SYGVNS. The CDR3: CASTQGWYNEQFF. The CDR3 DNA reads as TGTGCCAGCACCCAGGGTTGGTACAATGAGCAGTTCTTC. Full variable domain (remainder filled in from reference TRBV25-1 and TRBJ2-1): EADIYQTPRYLVIGTGKKITLECSQTMGHDKMYWYQQDPGMELHLIHYSYGVNSTEKGDLSSESTVSRIRTEHFPLTLESARPSHTSQYLCASTQGWYNEQFFGPGTRLTVL.

This clonotype was seen at least ten times. V is TRBV4-1 and J is TRBJ2-7; 7 positions agree with TRBD2. Germline V lookup: CDR1 MGHRA, CDR2 YSYEKL. V lost 0 bases, J lost 3 bases, and 2 bases stayed unmatched. This CDR3 region has 14 residues. The CDR3 bases are TGCGCCAGCAGCCAAGAAGCGGGAAGCTACGAGCAGTACTTC. Translation: CASSQEAGSYEQYF.

In its sample, this clonotype was seen many times. The chain links TRBV18 to TRBJ1-6, with 8 bases that match TRBD1. After removal of 3 bases from V and 3 bases from J, the junction contained 4 bases not matched to a gene. CDR1 and CDR2 (germline): KGHSH, LQKENI. The CDR3 totals 16 residues. The CDR3 coding sequence is TGTGCCAGCTCACCTTCGGACAGGGACTATAATTCACCCCTCCACTTT. Protein: CASSPSDRDYNSPLHF.

The V call is TRBV28, the J call TRBJ1-5; D remains unclear. Germline V gene sequence: CDR1 MDHEN, CDR2 SYDVKM. Between the trimmed V and J ends, which lost 5 bases and 6 bases, there was a span of 14 bases. The CDR3 is 14 amino acids. CDR3 bases: TGTGCCAGCAGTACACCCCAGACAAGTCAGCCCCAGCATTTT. This translates into CASSTPQTSQPQHF.

In its sample, this clonotype was seen many times. A junction boundary mismatches the germline segment, possibly from a read error. DNA for the CDR3: TGTGCTAGCAGCTTAGATGTTGCGGGGGGATCCAAAAACATTCAGTACTTC. Translating gives CASSLDVAGGSKNIQYF. This chain joins TRBV7-7 and TRBJ2-4; 8 bases are shared with TRBD2. The CDR3 consists of 17 residues. Germline CDR1 and CDR2: SSHAT and FNYEAQ (reference sequence).

This clonotype was picked up many times. J is TRBJ1-2 and V is TRBV27; possible D gene TRBD1, 6 bases. Between the trimmed V and J ends, which lost 6 bases and 3 bases, there was a span of 11 bases. The germline gives CDR1 MNHEY, CDR2 SMNVEV (reference sequence). The CDR3 totals 13 residues. The CDR3 sequence is CASSPGAHYGYTF. CDR3 DNA: TGTGCCAGCAGCCCAGGGGCCCACTATGGCTACACCTTC.

This clonotype was counted a few times. The rearrangement joins TRBV5-4 to TRBJ2-3, with TRBD2 identical over 10 bases. The trim removed 0 bases at V and 2 bases at J, leaving 3 bases unmatched. CDR3 length: 16 residues. Per the germline V gene, CDR1 is SGHNT and CDR2 is YYREEE (reference sequence). The CDR3 DNA follows: TGTGCCAGCAGCTTGGAAGCGGGGGGGCCCACAGATACGCAGTATTTT. Translated, it gives CASSLEAGGPTDTQYF.

The chain is built from TRBV5-6 and TRBJ2-7; D gene unclear. The V and J ends lost 7 bases and 3 bases respectively, with 2 bases between them. This CDR3 is 9 amino acids long. CDR1 is SGHDT, CDR2 YYEEEE, per germline. This CDR3 reads CASHYEQYF. The CDR3 coding sequence is TGTGCCAGCCACTACGAGCAGTACTTC.

This clonotype was seen ten or more times. One end of the junction varies from germline; a read error may be responsible. The chain links TRBV28 to TRBJ2-4; D may correspond to TRBD1 or TRBD2 (6 bases each). Germline CDR1 MDHEN, CDR2 SYDVKM. The CDR3 length is 15 residues. The CDR3 DNA sequence: TGTGCCAGCAGTCAAGCGTCGGGGGCCAAAAGCATTCAGTACTTC. This sequence encodes CASSQASGAKSIQYF.

This clonotype was seen many times. The chain has TRBV7-9 and TRBJ2-7; the D is unclear. Germline V gives CDR1 SEHNR, CDR2 FQNEAQ (reference sequence). The V end was cut by 2 bases, the J end by 5 bases, with 7 bases between. CDR3 length equals 12 residues. CDR3 coding DNA: TGTGCCAGCAGCTTACGGGCGCACGAGCAGTACTTC. Translated: CASSLRAHEQYF.

In its sample, this clonotype was seen many times. The chain links TRBV7-2 to TRBJ2-7, with TRBD1 as a possible D gene (7 bases). Germline V CDR1 and CDR2: SGHTA, FQGNSA. This CDR3 contains 14 residues. Trimming took 6 bases from V and 2 from J, leaving 14 bases between them. Here the CDR3 DNA reads TGTGCCAGCAGTGGAGGGGGACAGACCTACGAGCAGTACTTC. Translating gives CASSGGGQTYEQYF.

This clonotype was counted at least ten times. The gene calls are TRBV9 and TRBJ2-7; 9 nucleotides line up with TRBD1. J was trimmed by 7 bases and V by 4 bases; bases with no gene match: 9. The CDR3 is 14 amino acids. Germline V lookup: CDR1 SGDLS, CDR2 YYNGEE. The CDR3 DNA follows: TGTGCCAGCAGCCCCGGGACAGGGCTGTGGGAGCAGTACTTC. This sequence encodes CASSPGTGLWEQYF.